This is a list of T cell receptor beta chains from one sample in a study of PD-1 and CTLA-4 blockade in melanoma. Generated by immunoSEQ multiplex PCR, the TCRdb table keeps only in-frame clones and is missing some. Among around 31,000 clones listed, 88% were seen once. The sample was CD8+ T cells from peripheral blood, taken from a patient given anti-PD-1 treatment. These receptors came from a human donor with melanoma. Each CDR3 is given with its conserved first and last residue. The order of the fields is V gene, clone size, D gene, J gene, CDR3 DNA, CDR3 protein. D genes are given only for firm matches. Clone size is not always given. Where it is, it says once, few, many or a class for expanded clones.

>TRBV27|-|TRBD1|TRBJ2-7
TGTGCCAGCAGTCCCCCAGGGGGCGAGCAGTACTTC
CASSPPGGEQYF
>TRBV5-5|-|-|TRBJ2-7
TGTGCCAGCAGCTTGGTTGCAGGACTCTCCTACGAGCAGTACTTC
CASSLVAGLSYEQYF
>TRBV4-1|-|-|TRBJ2-5
TGCGCCAGCAGCGGGGAAAGGGGACAAGAGACCCAGTACTTC
CASSGERGQETQYF
>TRBV7-9|-|-|TRBJ1-1
TGTGCCAGCAGCCATCAGACAGATGAAGCTTTCTTT
CASSHQTDEAFF
>TRBV9|-|-|TRBJ2-5
TGTGCCAGCGGGAGTTCTCAAGAGACCCAGTACTTC
CASGSSQETQYF
>TRBV28|once|-|TRBJ2-7
TGTGCCAGCAGTTTCCAACCGTTCGGCGAGCAGTACTTC
CASSFQPFGEQYF
>TRBV7-9|-|TRBD1|TRBJ1-2
TGTGCCAGCAGCCTTACAGGGGTCAACTATGGCTACACCTTC
CASSLTGVNYGYTF
>TRBV5-1|-|-|TRBJ1-3
TGCGCCAGCAGCCCGACCGGGGGGGACTCTGGAAACACCATATATTTT
CASSPTGGDSGNTIYF
>TRBV15|once|-|TRBJ1-4
TGTGCCACCAGCAGGGCGACGGATACTAATGAAAAACTGTTTTTT
CATSRATDTNEKLFF
>TRBV5-4|-|-|TRBJ2-2
TGTGCCAGCAGCTTGGGGGAGAACACCGGGGAGCTGTTTTTT
CASSLGENTGELFF
>TRBV28|-|TRBD1|TRBJ1-5
TGTGCCAGCAGTGCGACAGGGTCCCCCAATCAGCCCCAGCATTTT
CASSATGSPNQPQHF
>TRBV6-5|-|TRBD2|TRBJ2-7
TGTGCCAGCAGTTCGGTAGCGGGGGGATCGGGGGAGCAGTACTTC
CASSSVAGGSGEQYF
>TRBV6-1|-|TRBD1|TRBJ1-2
TGTGCCAGCAGTACAGGGGGCGACTATGGCTACACCTTC
CASSTGGDYGYTF
>TRBV28|-|-|TRBJ2-1
TGTGCCAGCAGTTTATCAAGGTCAGGGGGGGGCGATGAGCAGTTCTTC
CASSLSRSGGGDEQFF
>TRBV6-2/TRBV6-3|-|-|TRBJ1-5
TGTGCCAGCAGTATCCCCGAGGTGGGGCAGCCCCAGCATTTT
CASSIPEVGQPQHF
>TRBV12-3/TRBV12-4|few|-|TRBJ1-2
TGTGCCAGCAGCCCGGGACTGGCACTTGGCTACACCTTC
CASSPGLALGYTF
>TRBV6-5|-|-|TRBJ1-1
TGTGCCAGCAGTTACGAGCCAGGGGAGTCGGATACTGAAGCTTTCTTT
CASSYEPGESDTEAFF
>TRBV24-1|-|-|TRBJ2-5
TGTGCCACCAGTGATCCTAGGACGGCGGAGACCCAGTACTTC
CATSDPRTAETQYF
>TRBV7-9|-|-|TRBJ2-1
TGTGCCAGCAGCTTAGCAACGGGGGGCTGGTACAATGAGCAGTTCTTC
CASSLATGGWYNEQFF
>TRBV7-7|-|-|TRBJ1-3
TGTGCCAGCAGCCCAGACAGGAGCTCTGGAAACACCATATATTTT
CASSPDRSSGNTIYF
>TRBV5-6|once|-|TRBJ1-1
TGTGCCAGCAGGCAAAGTTCGAACACTGAAGCTTTCTTT
CASRQSSNTEAFF
>TRBV30|-|-|TRBJ2-7
TGTGCCTGGAGTCGAATATCCGAGCAGTACTTC
CAWSRISEQYF
>TRBV27|-|TRBD2|TRBJ2-1
TGTGCCAGCAGCCCAACCGGGGGGGCCCTTTACAATGAGCAGTTCTTC
CASSPTGGALYNEQFF
>TRBV7-9|-|-|TRBJ1-5
TGTGCCAGCAGCCGGGAGGGGGGAACGGAGCAGCCCCAGCATTTT
CASSREGGTEQPQHF
>TRBV2|-|-|TRBJ1-6
TGTGCCAGCAGCGGGCAGCCACTTTATAATTCACCCCTCCACTTT
CASSGQPLYNSPLHF
>TRBV18|-|-|TRBJ2-5
TGTGCCAGCTCACCCGGGCAGGGTACCCGAGAGACCCAGTACTTC
CASSPGQGTRETQYF
>TRBV6-2/TRBV6-3|-|TRBD2|TRBJ2-7
TGTGCCAGCAGTTCCCACCCCGGGACTAACTACGAGCAGTACTTC
CASSSHPGTNYEQYF
>TRBV5-4|-|-|TRBJ2-7
TGTGCCAGCAGCGGGGTGGCGGACGCCGGGCACGAGCAGTACTTC
CASSGVADAGHEQYF
>TRBV2|-|-|TRBJ1-5
TGTGCCAGCAGTGACTGGAAGAAGCCCCAGCATTTT
CASSDWKKPQHF
>TRBV28|-|-|TRBJ2-5
TGTGCCAGCTCTTCGTTCAGGGGTGCCGAGACCCAGTACTTC
CASSSFRGAETQYF
>TRBV7-2|-|-|TRBJ1-5
TGTGCCAGCAGCTTAGCCGCATATAGCAATCAGCCCCAGCATTTT
CASSLAAYSNQPQHF
>TRBV6-1|-|-|TRBJ1-6
TGTGCCAGCAGTGAAGCGTGGAGCTCCTATAATTCACCCCTCCACTTT
CASSEAWSSYNSPLHF
>TRBV9|-|TRBD2|TRBJ2-5
TGTGCCAGCAGCGGAGAGCTAGCGGGGGTTCAAGAGACCCAGTACTTC
CASSGELAGVQETQYF
>TRBV5-1|-|-|TRBJ2-7
TGCGCCAGCAGCCCGGGGGACTCGAGCTACGAGCAGTACTTC
CASSPGDSSYEQYF
>TRBV12-3/TRBV12-4|-|-|TRBJ2-6
TGTGCCAGCAGTTCGGCTGGGGCCAACGTCCTGACTTTC
CASSSAGANVLTF
>TRBV19|-|-|TRBJ1-1
TGTGCCAGTGTGGTTGCGGGAGGGTACACTGAAGCTTTCTTT
CASVVAGGYTEAFF
>TRBV30|-|-|TRBJ2-7
TGTGCCTGGAGTCTCCGGGACGGGGACGAGCAGTACTTC
CAWSLRDGDEQYF
>TRBV6-5|-|-|TRBJ2-1
TGTGCCAGCTCCTCGACGGGACTTTCCTACAATGAGCAGTTCTTC
CASSSTGLSYNEQFF
>TRBV2|-|-|TRBJ1-1
TGTGCCAGCAGTGAGGTTGGGGGGAACACTGAAGCTTTCTTT
CASSEVGGNTEAFF
>TRBV6-1|-|-|TRBJ1-2
TGTGCCAGCAGTGAAGCCCCGGTTCCGGGGGGAAACTATGGCTACACCTTC
CASSEAPVPGGNYGYTF
>TRBV2|-|TRBD1|TRBJ1-2
TGTGCCAGCAGTGGGGGACAGGAAGCTTTTGGGGATGGCTACACCTTC
CASSGGQEAFGDGYTF
>TRBV19|-|-|TRBJ1-2
TGTGCCAGTAGTATCCAAATCTCCCGGCACTATGGCTACACCTTC
CASSIQISRHYGYTF
>TRBV5-1|-|-|TRBJ2-2
TGCGCCAGCCAGGCGGGGAACACCGGGGAGCTGTTTTTT
CASQAGNTGELFF
>TRBV18|-|TRBD1|TRBJ1-5
TGTGCCAGCTCAACCGGGACAGGGGTGGCTCAGCCCCAGCATTTT
CASSTGTGVAQPQHF
>TRBV19|-|-|TRBJ2-2
TGTGCCAGTAGTATTCTTGGGGGCACCGGGGAGCTGTTTTTT
CASSILGGTGELFF
>TRBV19|-|-|TRBJ1-2
TGTGCCAGTAGTATAGTCACTGCAGAAGCGTATGGCTACACCTTC
CASSIVTAEAYGYTF
>TRBV2|-|-|TRBJ2-3
TGTGCCAGCAGCGCGGACCAAGATACGCAGTATTTT
CASSADQDTQYF
>TRBV28|-|TRBD2|TRBJ2-1
TGTGCCAGCAGTTCCCTCTTTGGACTAGCGGGGAACTCCTACAATGAGCAGTTCTTC
CASSSLFGLAGNSYNEQFF
>TRBV7-8|once|-|TRBJ1-5
TGTGCCAGCAGCCTGCCCCTCGATGGGGCGACAGGATCCGATAGCAATCAGCCCCAGCATTTT
CASSLPLDGATGSDSNQPQHF
>TRBV9|-|-|TRBJ2-3
TGTGCCAGCAGCCCCCGGACTGGACGAAACGGTTTT
CASSPRTGRNGF
>TRBV19|-|-|TRBJ1-4
TGTGCCACCCTTGGAGGGGATTATGAAAAACTGTTTTTT
CATLGGDYEKLFF